This note documents a single T cell receptor beta chain sequence. Its cognate antigen has yet to be identified. No much larger clone is present one base from it, and per-base qualities are unavailable. Taken with the paper, the label for treatment or condition translates to: about 20 received Ad26.COV2.S at low or high dose, single or two shots; roughly five received placebo; per-sample allocation not given. Repertoires of vaccine and placebo recipients were sequenced from samples collected on day 63 after the first injection. Between 29 July and 7 August 2020, Cohort 1b enrolled 20 to 30 adults aged 18-55 years at one site in Boston, USA. Ad26.COV2.S was a replication-incompetent adenovirus type 26 vector expressing a prefusion-stabilized SARS-CoV-2 spike protein from the original Wuhan strain. This sample stems from a study of Ad26.COV2.S vaccination and SARS-CoV-2 variants (dated by TCRdb to the early 2020s). A note on the overall study: Vaccine-arm donors came from COV1001, a multicentre, randomized, double-blind, placebo-controlled phase I-IIa trial of Ad26.COV2.S in healthy adults. Investigators remained blinded to trial group allocation during experiments and outcome assessment. Trial participants were randomized into five groups of five, in which low-dose or high-dose Ad26.COV2.S was given once or twice, or placebo was given on both occasions. Dosing of Ad26.COV2.S was intramuscular, at either 5x10^10 or 1x10^11 viral particles, delivered as one shot or as two shots spaced 56 days apart. Sequencing of the TCRbeta repertoire served to evaluate the specificity and breadth of SARS-CoV-2-reactive T cell receptors following Ad26.COV2.S vaccination. A total of 32 samples were included in the TCR-sequenced set, comprising about 20 Ad26.COV2.S vaccine recipients, 5 placebo recipients and 8 SARS-CoV-2 convalescent individuals. Points the paper makes about the study in general: It was noted by the authors that total T cell responses may have been underestimated by the TCR breadth and depth analyses. Spike-specific TCR breadth was higher in Ad26.COV2.S recipients than in placebo recipients (P = 0.0014). The study lacked the statistical power to compare responses across vaccine doses or regimens. Vaccine and placebo recipients had similar non-spike TCR breadth, a finding consistent with the vaccine containing only spike. After vaccination, substantial breadth of spike-specific CD8+ and CD4+ T cell responses was reported.

The germline V end is reduced by 5 bases and the J end by 8 bases; junction bases left unmatched: 9. From the cysteine through the phenylalanine, the CDR3 covers 14 amino acids. CDR3 DNA only is kept here, 42 bases in frame from base 1. As encoded in the germline V gene, CDR1 is SNHLY while CDR2 is FYNNEI. The immunoSEQ Assay was used to sequence TCRbeta CDR3 regions. After extraction, genomic DNA underwent amplification by bias-controlled multiplex PCR, followed by high-throughput sequencing. In the paper's pipeline: To quantify the absolute abundance of every unique TCRbeta CDR3 region, sequences were collapsed and filtered. T cell fraction was estimated by normalizing TCRbeta template counts to usable DNA, with usable DNA measured through amplification of reference genes found in all nucleated cells. Repertoire TCRs were annotated as SARS-CoV-2-specific when V gene, CDR3 amino acid sequence and J gene were exactly matched to a known reactive TCR set. The reference SARS-CoV-2 TCR set came from MIRA and was filtered for enrichment in COVID-19-positive ImmuneCODE repertoires, removing public or cross-reactive TCRs. Based on the MIRA antigens, annotated TCRs were further analysed at the level of specific ORF or position within ORF. Breadth was defined as annotated unique rearrangements over total unique productive rearrangements; depth was the summed frequency of those rearrangements. Two-sided Wilcoxon rank-sum tests were used to compare TCR breadth between groups. In its TCRdb copy, this immuneACCESS table keeps in-frame sequences only and misses some clones. Where compared with another copy, unresolved V genes explain less than half of these, and the others have no known cause. The V and J calls and clone size were taken over from that table, and D and trimming were inferred from the DNA. For this sample there are approximately 400,000 clones; approximately 81% appear just once. The ten largest account for 3% to 4% of the sample.

This chain joins TRBV2 to TRBJ2-1, with 7 middle bases fitting TRBD2. This receptor was identified in a person between 18 and 65 years old who received the Ad26.COV2.S COVID-19 vaccine or a placebo. Specimen: peripheral blood, collected in a trial of Ad26.COV2.S vaccine versus placebo. The CDR3: CASSLAELGYEQFF. The DNA sequence is given as TGTGCCAGCAGTCTAGCGGAGTTGGGCTATGAGCAGTTCTTC.